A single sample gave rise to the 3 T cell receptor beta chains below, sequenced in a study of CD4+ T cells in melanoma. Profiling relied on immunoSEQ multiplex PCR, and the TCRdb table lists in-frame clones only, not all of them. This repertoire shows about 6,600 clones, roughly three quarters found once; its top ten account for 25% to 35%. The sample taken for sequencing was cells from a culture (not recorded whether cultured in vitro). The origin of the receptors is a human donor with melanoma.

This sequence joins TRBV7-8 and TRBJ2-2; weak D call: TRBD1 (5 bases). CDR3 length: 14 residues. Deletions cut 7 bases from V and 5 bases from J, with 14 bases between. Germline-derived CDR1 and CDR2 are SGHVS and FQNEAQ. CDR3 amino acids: CASTGHRTTGELFF. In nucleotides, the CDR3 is TGTGCCAGCACCGGACACAGAACGACCGGGGAGCTGTTTTTT.

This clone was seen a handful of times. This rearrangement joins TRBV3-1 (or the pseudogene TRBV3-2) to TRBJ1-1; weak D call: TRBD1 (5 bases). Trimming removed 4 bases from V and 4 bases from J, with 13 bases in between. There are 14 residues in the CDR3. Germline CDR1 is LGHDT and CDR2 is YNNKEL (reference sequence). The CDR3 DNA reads TGTGCCAGCAGCCTTGAATGGGGGATCACTGAAGCTTTCTTT. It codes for CASSLEWGITEAFF.

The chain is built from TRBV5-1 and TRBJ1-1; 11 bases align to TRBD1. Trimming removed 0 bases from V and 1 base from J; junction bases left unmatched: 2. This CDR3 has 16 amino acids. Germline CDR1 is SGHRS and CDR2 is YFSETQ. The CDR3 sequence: CASSLDGTGGNTEAFF. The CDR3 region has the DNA TGCGCCAGCAGCTTGGACGGGACAGGGGGGAACACTGAAGCTTTCTTT.